This entry features one TCR beta chain sequence. Profiled with immunoSEQ multiplex PCR; TCRdb holds only in-frame clones, not every one. This table has roughly 650,000 clones, about 96% appearing once. The record originates from a study of shared clonotypes between healthy human individuals. Terminally differentiated effector memory CD45RA+ cells were left out of the naive CD8 fraction, which was CD45RO-negative and positively selected for CCR7. Trimming took 1 base from V and 7 from J, leaving 20 bases between them. There are 17 residues in the CDR3. Germline V gene lookup returns CDR1 SEHNR and CDR2 FQNEAQ (reference sequence).

This TCR was sampled from a woman under 40 in good health. Material: naive CD8+ T cells sorted from blood. The chain links TRBV7-9 to TRBJ2-1; weak D call: TRBD2 (5 bases). DNA of the CDR3: TGTGCCAGCAGCTTAGATCCGGTGGCGGCATCGGGGAATGAGCAGTTCTTC. The encoded protein is CASSLDPVAASGNEQFF.